This entry is about one TCR beta chain. Followed over time, Seattle patients had been enrolled while infection was active. The data belong to a study of blood T cell repertoires in COVID-19. Overall study context: Nucleic acid was either cDNA or gDNA, and it came from T cells, B-cell-depleted T cells, or PBMCs.

The CDR3 has 13 amino acids. Losses at the gene ends were 8 bases for V and 5 bases for J; bases not matched to a gene: 7. Original handling: Reference gene primer amplification gave estimated nucleated cell counts. Repertoires were generated with immunoSEQ multiplex PCR, while TCRdb's copy carries only in-frame clones and drops some. That table furnishes V, J and clone size, whereas the DNA furnished D and trimming. Found here are 150,000 to 200,000 clones, around 86% of them singletons; the top ten hold less than 3%. This TCR derives from a woman of 80 years or more with COVID-19, enrolled during active disease. This chain links TRBV12-3 or TRBV12-4 with TRBJ2-5; 8 positions agree with TRBD2. Source material: peripheral blood. The CDR3 nucleotides are TGTGCCAGCGGACTAGCAGTTCGGGAGACCCAGTACTTC. Translating gives CASGLAVRETQYF.